This record concerns one T cell receptor (beta chain) sequence. The antigen is unknown. The V end lost 4 bases, the J end lost 5 bases, and 12 bases lay between the germline ends. Germline V gene sequence: CDR1 SGHKS, CDR2 YYEKEE (reference sequence). The CDR3 totals 13 residues. The sample belongs to a study of T cell responses to AZD1222 COVID-19 vaccine. The study's findings and limits: Across the whole spike, CD4 TCRs peaked at regions 160-218 and 743-854. Spike-specific TCR breadth and depth both grew after two AZD1222 doses.

Libraries were prepared by immunoSEQ multiplex PCR; TCRdb keeps only in-frame clonotypes and omits some of them. The data hold nearly 80,000 clones, with around 82% observed a single time. Source: peripheral blood, taken on day 0 of AZD1222 vaccination. This sequence joins TRBV5-5 and TRBJ1-2, with D maybe TRBD1 (5 bases). The receptor was derived from an adult in good health. The CDR3 loop reads CASSQDIRYGYTF. The CDR3, as DNA: TGTGCCAGCAGCCAGGACATACGGTATGGCTACACCTTC.